The next 18 T cell receptor beta chains were all read from a single sample in a study of blood T cell dynamics during melanoma immunotherapy. Sequenced by immunoSEQ multiplex PCR; TCRdb stores in-frame clones only, minus some. The data show about 4,900 clones, roughly 90% seen once. Time point meaning: week 3, after first cycle of checkpoint inhibitor. This material consisted of blood, taken from a patient treated with checkpoint blockade. These receptors were taken from a human donor with melanoma.

This clone was counted a single time. CDR3: CASSLAEQPQHF. The CDR3 DNA reads TGTGCCAGCAGCTTGGCAGAACAGCCCCAGCATTTT. The gene calls are TRBV7-8 and TRBJ1-5; D is ambiguous. The CDR3 consists of 12 residues. The germline gives CDR1 SGHVS, CDR2 FQNEAQ. Trimming took 3 bases from V and 7 from J, leaving 7 bases between them. Filled out from reference TRBV7-8 and TRBJ1-5, the complete variable domain reads GAGVSQSPRYKVAKRGQDVALRCDPISGHVSLFWYQQALGQGPEFLTYFQNEAQLDKSGLPSDRFFAERPEGSVSTLKIQRTQQEDSAVYLCASSLAEQPQHFGDGTRLSIL.

The sample holds one count of this clone. The chain is built from TRBV2 and TRBJ1-1; 8 positions agree with TRBD1. Germline V gives CDR1 SNHLY, CDR2 FYNNEI. The CDR3 runs 13 residues. The V segment lost 3 bases and the J segment 3 bases; nucleotides outside the gene matches: 0. Written as DNA, the CDR3 is TGTGCCAGCAGTGAGGACAGGGACACTGAAGCTTTCTTT. Protein product: CASSEDRDTEAFF. Full variable domain (missing parts from reference TRBV2 and TRBJ1-1): EPEVTQTPSHQVTQMGQEVILRCVPISNHLYFYWYRQILGQKVEFLVSFYNNEISEKSEIFDDQFSVERPDGSNFTLKIRSTKLEDSAMYFCASSEDRDTEAFFGQGTRLTVV.

The chain employs TRBV2 and TRBJ2-3, with TRBD1 identical over 11 bases. After removal of 6 bases from V and 3 bases from J, the junction contained 2 bases not matched to a gene. Germline V gene lookup returns CDR1 SNHLY and CDR2 FYNNEI. This CDR3 is built from 14 residues. CDR3 sequence: CASRGQGVTDTQYF. Written as DNA, the CDR3 is TGTGCCAGCAGGGGACAGGGGGTGACAGATACGCAGTATTTT.

The chain joins TRBV7-2 to TRBJ2-1; tentative D call: TRBD2 (6 bases). The ends were cut back, 6 bases at V and 0 bases at J, with 6 bases in the middle. Looked up from germline, CDR1 is SGHTA and CDR2 is FQGNSA. The CDR3 spans 13 residues. For the CDR3, the DNA is TGTGCCAGCAGGACTAGCTCCTACAATGAGCAGTTCTTC. Its protein is CASRTSSYNEQFF.

The CDR3 reads CASSYSTRTSGDTQYF. As DNA, the CDR3 is TGTGCCAGTAGCTACAGTACCCGGACTAGCGGAGATACGCAGTATTTT. The V gene is TRBV19, the J gene TRBJ2-3; TRBD2 matches at 10 bases. The CDR3 contains 16 residues. Germline assignment: CDR1 LNHDA and CDR2 SQIVND (reference sequence). Unmatched junction bases numbered 11, after V lost 6 bases and J lost 5 bases.

Note on this clone: Other nucleotide sequences from this sample produce the same CDR3. This rearrangement joins TRBV6-5 to TRBJ1-2; 10 nucleotides align to TRBD1. CDR3 length: 15 amino acids. V lost 10 bases and J lost 6; bases outside the gene matches: 14. CDR1 and CDR2 from the germline V gene are MNHEY and SVGAGI. Written as DNA, the CDR3 is TGTGCCACCAGGGGTTCGGGACAGGGGATCCATGGCTACACCTTC. It encodes CATRGSGQGIHGYTF.

The gene calls are TRBV9 and TRBJ2-1; weak D call: TRBD2 (5 bases). Trimming stripped 4 bases from V and 9 bases from J, with 14 bases between. Germline V gives CDR1 SGDLS, CDR2 YYNGEE. This CDR3 is built from 13 residues. The chain's CDR3 is CASSIDGIIEQFF. CDR3 DNA sequence: TGTGCCAGCAGCATTGACGGGATAATTGAGCAGTTCTTC.

V gene TRBV30 combines with J gene TRBJ1-2; D possibly corresponds to TRBD1 (5 bases). CDR3 length equals 15 residues. The V gene lost 1 base and the J gene lost 3 bases, with 15 bases spanning the gap. Germline CDR1 GTSNPN, CDR2 SVGIG (reference sequence). This chain's CDR3 is CAWSESFGGYYGYTF. In nucleotides, the CDR3 is TGTGCCTGGAGTGAGTCGTTCGGGGGGTACTATGGCTACACCTTC.

This clone was counted a single time. V and J are TRBV7-9 and TRBJ2-5; weak D call: TRBD2 (6 bases). The V gene's germline CDR1 is SEHNR and CDR2 FQNEAQ (reference sequence). Deletions cut 4 bases from V and 2 bases from J, with 17 bases between. This CDR3 contains 16 residues. CDR3: CASSSDRASAQETQYF. Written as DNA, the CDR3 is TGTGCCAGCAGCTCGGATCGGGCTAGCGCACAAGAGACCCAGTACTTC.

V and J are TRBV4-2 and TRBJ2-3; TRBD1 agrees at 10 bases. V shed 0 bases and J 3 bases; nucleotides not matched to a gene: 3. The germline CDR1 and CDR2 sequences are LGHNA and YNFKEQ. CDR3 size: 16 residues. CDR3: CASSQDRGQGTDTQYF. CDR3 coding DNA: TGTGCCAGCAGCCAAGATCGGGGACAGGGGACAGATACGCAGTATTTT.

This chain links TRBV19 with TRBJ2-7; D is uncertain. This CDR3 comprises 14 residues. Germline CDR1 reads LNHDA; CDR2 reads SQIVND (reference sequence). The V gene lost 5 bases and the J gene lost 0 bases, with 11 bases spanning the gap. CDR3 nucleotide sequence: TGTGCCAGTAGTGCAGGCCAGAGCTCCTACGAGCAGTACTTC. Amino acids: CASSAGQSSYEQYF.

This clone was seen a single time. The chain carries TRBV5-4 and TRBJ2-1, with TRBD2 as a possible D gene (5 bases). V gave up 3 bases and J gave up 15 bases, with 19 bases separating them. This CDR3 is 13 amino acids long. CDR1 is SGHNT and CDR2 is YYREEE in the germline V gene (reference sequence). The CDR3 loop is CASSSELVTSRFF. The CDR3 nucleotides read TGTGCCAGCAGCTCCGAACTAGTGACCTCGCGGTTCTTC.

The CDR3 region is CASSQLPGQGGHEKLFF. DNA for the CDR3: TGTGCCAGCAGCCAACTACCGGGACAGGGGGGACATGAAAAACTGTTTTTT. V gene TRBV14 combines with J gene TRBJ1-4, with 11 positions matching TRBD1. Germline CDR1 SGHDN, CDR2 FVKESK. Trimming removed 2 bases from V and 6 bases from J; junction bases left unmatched: 8. The CDR3 is 17 amino acids. Full variable domain (remainder filled in from reference TRBV14 and TRBJ1-4): EAGVTQFPSHSVIEKGQTVTLRCDPISGHDNLYWYRRVMGKEIKFLLHFVKESKQDESGMPNNRFLAERTGGTYSTLKVQPAELEDSGVYFCASSQLPGQGGHEKLFFGSGTQLSVL.

The chain recombines TRBV5-1 with TRBJ2-5, with 9 bases matching TRBD2. Germline trimming cut 4 bases from V and 5 bases from J; bases unmatched to any gene: 12. Germline V gene lookup returns CDR1 SGHRS and CDR2 YFSETQ. The CDR3 is 16 amino acids. This chain's CDR3 is CASSPGVAGDVETQYF. The CDR3 region has the DNA TGCGCCAGCAGCCCTGGGGTAGCGGGAGATGTGGAGACCCAGTACTTC.

V usage is TRBV6-1 and J usage is TRBJ1-1; D is unclear. This CDR3 contains 12 residues. The ends were cut back, 5 bases at V and 10 bases at J, with 14 bases in the middle. Germline CDR1 reads MNHNS; CDR2 reads SASEGT. The CDR3 spells CASSSDARVAFF. CDR3 bases: TGTGCCAGCAGTTCGGATGCGCGCGTAGCTTTCTTT.

This chain links TRBV9 with TRBJ1-4; D may be TRBD1 (5 bases). The germline gives CDR1 SGDLS, CDR2 YYNGEE. The CDR3 has 16 residues. V shed 0 bases and J shed 3 bases, with 12 bases lying between them. This CDR3 reads CASSVARGAPNEKLFF. Here the CDR3 DNA reads TGTGCCAGCAGCGTAGCTCGAGGGGCCCCTAATGAAAAACTGTTTTTT.

The gene calls are TRBV10-3 and TRBJ1-2; D remains unclear. The CDR3 has 14 residues. V was clipped by 0 bases and J by 4 bases, with 9 bases between them. Germline lookup yields CDR1 ENHRY and CDR2 SYGVKD. In DNA form, the CDR3 reads TGTGCCATCAGTGAGTCGAGGTTTACCTATGGCTACACCTTC. Translation: CAISESRFTYGYTF.

This clone was detected once. The chain carries TRBV5-1 and TRBJ2-5, with D unclear. The CDR3 totals 13 residues. Germline V gene sequence: CDR1 SGHRS, CDR2 YFSETQ. V was clipped by 4 bases and J by 1 base, with 8 bases between them. CDR3 sequence reads: CASSPSGQETQYF. CDR3 bases: TGCGCCAGCAGCCCCTCGGGCCAAGAGACCCAGTACTTC.